The 20 T cell receptor beta chains below were found in one sample sequenced in a study of cytomegalovirus exposure and HLA in healthy donors. 13 Jbeta primers and 60 Vbeta primers were used for the PCR. Sequencing was performed with immunoSEQ multiplex PCR; in TCRdb, only in-frame clones are kept and a portion is missing. This table holds about 120,000 clones, 65% to 80% found once. The sample consisted of PBMCs. Receptors originate from a man in his forties in good health and CMV-seropositive.

The chain combines TRBV7-2 with TRBJ2-7; 7 bases match TRBD1. Germline V lookup: CDR1 SGHTA, CDR2 FQGNSA. This CDR3 is built from 15 residues. The junction had 6 bases not matched to a gene; V was cut back by 1 base and J by 3 bases. The DNA of the CDR3 is TGTGCCAGCAGCTTAGAGGGTAGGGGGCTCTACGAGCAGTACTTC. Translating gives CASSLEGRGLYEQYF.

This rearrangement joins TRBV28 to TRBJ1-2; D gene unclear. V shed 5 bases and J shed 6 bases, with 13 bases lying between them. Germline CDR1 is MDHEN and CDR2 is SYDVKM. The CDR3 spans 13 residues. Here the CDR3 reads CASSTDMRDGYTF. The DNA of the CDR3 is TGTGCCAGCAGTACTGACATGAGGGATGGCTACACCTTC.

V is TRBV27 and J is TRBJ2-3, with a possible D match to TRBD1 (6 bases). Deletions cut 3 bases from V and 1 base from J, with 11 bases between. The CDR3 totals 15 residues. Germline lookup yields CDR1 MNHEY and CDR2 SMNVEV (reference sequence). The CDR3 DNA is TGTGCCAGCAGTTTTAGAGGGGGACGCACAGATACGCAGTATTTT. It specifies CASSFRGGRTDTQYF.

The chain carries TRBV5-8 and TRBJ2-5, with 13 bases that match TRBD2. V lost 4 bases, J lost 2 bases, and 5 bases stayed unmatched. Germline-derived CDR1 and CDR2 are SGHTS and YDEGEE. The CDR3 loop spans 16 amino acids. The CDR3 reads CASSRGLAGVQETQYF. In nucleotides, the CDR3 is TGTGCCAGCAGCCGAGGACTAGCGGGAGTACAAGAGACCCAGTACTTC.

The chain combines TRBV6-1 with TRBJ1-1; 10 bases are shared with TRBD1. The CDR3 has 15 amino acids. J gave up 3 bases and V 2 bases, and 3 bases lay outside the gene matches. Germline V gene lookup returns CDR1 MNHNS and CDR2 SASEGT. As DNA, the CDR3 is TGTGCCAGCAGTGAAAGGACAGGGGGGGACACTGAAGCTTTCTTT. Amino acids: CASSERTGGDTEAFF.

J is TRBJ2-5 and V is TRBV15, with D uncertain. The assigned J gene may be wrong: the sequence end matches TRBJ2-7 better. CDR3 length: 15 residues. CDR1 is LNHNV, CDR2 YYDKDF, per germline (reference sequence). The CDR3 sequence is CATSYFAQSSYEQYF. CDR3 coding DNA: TGTGCCACCAGTTACTTCGCTCAAAGCTCCTACGAGCAGTACTTC.

The chain is built from TRBV2 and TRBJ2-5; D remains ambiguous. Trimming took off 4 bases at V and 5 bases at J, with 17 bases between the two ends. CDR3 length: 15 residues. Germline V lookup: CDR1 SNHLY, CDR2 FYNNEI. The CDR3 DNA reads TGTGCCAGCAGTGCTCTAGTAGGTGATGGGGAGACCCAGTACTTC. Protein product: CASSALVGDGETQYF.

J is TRBJ1-1 and V is TRBV30; TRBD1 might be the D (5 bases). Trimming left V 2 bases short and J 7 bases short, with 20 bases between. The CDR3 is 15 amino acids. Germline CDR1 GTSNPN, CDR2 SVGIG (reference sequence). CDR3 amino acids: CAWSSGGAAPNEAFF. CDR3 nucleotides: TGTGCCTGGAGTTCTGGCGGGGCAGCCCCAAATGAAGCTTTCTTT.

The rearrangement uses TRBV7-9 and TRBJ1-4; TRBD1 aligns across 7 bases. The CDR3 is made up of 15 amino acids. The germline CDR1 and CDR2 sequences are SEHNR and FQNEAQ (reference sequence). J was trimmed by 8 bases and V by 5 bases; bases with no gene match: 11. This chain's CDR3 is CASSTWDSRPEKLFF. The DNA for the CDR3 is TGTGCCAGCAGCACCTGGGACAGTAGGCCCGAAAAACTGTTTTTT.

The genes are TRBV9 and TRBJ1-6; TRBD1 agrees at 9 bases. Looked up from germline, CDR1 is SGDLS and CDR2 is YYNGEE. After removal of 2 bases from V and 14 bases from J, the junction contained 11 bases not matched to a gene. The CDR3 is 15 amino acids. For the CDR3, the DNA is TGTGCCAGCAGCGTGGACAGGGGAAAAAGAGGCTCCCTCCACTTT. It specifies CASSVDRGKRGSLHF. Together with reference TRBV9 and TRBJ1-6, the CDR3 gives the full variable domain: DSGVTQTPKHLITATGQRVTLRCSPRSGDLSVYWYQQSLDQGLQFLIQYYNGEERAKGNILERFSAQQFPDLHSELNLSSLELGDSALYFCASSVDRGKRGSLHFGNGTRLTVT.

The chain recombines TRBV9 with TRBJ2-1; D gene uncertain. In germline, CDR1 is SGDLS, CDR2 YYNGEE. V was pared by 4 bases and J by 3 bases, with 17 bases between. CDR3 length: 16 amino acids. The chain's CDR3 is CASSQATGSLYNEQFF. The DNA of the CDR3 is TGTGCCAGCAGCCAAGCGACCGGGTCCCTCTACAATGAGCAGTTCTTC.

The V call is TRBV28, the J call TRBJ1-5, with D perhaps matching TRBD1 (6 bases). The CDR3 is 16 residues long. CDR1 MDHEN and CDR2 SYDVKM come from the germline V gene. Trimming removed 5 bases at V and 0 bases at J, with 14 bases between. CDR3 in amino acids: CASSTLRGLSNQPQHF. The CDR3 DNA is TGTGCCAGCAGTACCCTCAGGGGCCTTAGCAATCAGCCCCAGCATTTT.

The chain joins TRBV7-8 to TRBJ2-3; 11 positions match TRBD2. Looked up from germline, CDR1 is SGHVS and CDR2 is FQNEAQ. This CDR3 region has 18 residues. The junction had 11 bases not matched to a gene; V was cut back by 1 base and J by 5 bases. The CDR3 sequence is CASSLELISGGAVDTQYF. DNA for the CDR3: TGTGCCAGCAGCTTAGAACTTATTAGCGGGGGGGCCGTAGATACGCAGTATTTT.

Only one count was recorded for this clone. V gene TRBV15 combines with J gene TRBJ2-3; the match to TRBD1 covers 9 bases. This CDR3 has 16 amino acids. With V trimmed by 2 bases and J by 6 bases, 9 bases remained unmatched. CDR1 is LNHNV and CDR2 is YYDKDF in the germline V gene (reference sequence). The CDR3 region is CATSRPTGGGWDTQYF. The CDR3 nucleotides read TGTGCCACCAGCAGACCTACAGGGGGCGGGTGGGATACGCAGTATTTT.

J is TRBJ2-3 and V is TRBV18; D is possibly TRBD2 (7 bases). The V end was cut by 8 bases, the J end by 3 bases, with 15 bases between. Per the germline V gene, CDR1 is KGHSH and CDR2 is LQKENI. This CDR3 region has 14 residues. The CDR3 sequence: CASHGGLGTDTQYF. CDR3 nucleotide sequence: TGTGCCAGCCACGGGGGGCTCGGGACAGATACGCAGTATTTT.

The V call is TRBV28, the J call TRBJ2-3; D may be TRBD1 (6 bases). Germline CDR1 MDHEN, CDR2 SYDVKM. V was shortened by 8 bases and J by 0 bases, with 12 bases between the two germline ends. The CDR3 has 14 residues. The DNA for the CDR3 is TGTGCCAGCGCTGGGACACCTAGCACAGATACGCAGTATTTT. Amino acid sequence: CASAGTPSTDTQYF.

This clone has only one observation. The chain has TRBV7-8 and TRBJ2-6; 8 bases map to TRBD2. Germline-derived CDR1 and CDR2 are SGHVS and FQNEAQ. CDR3 length: 20 residues. V shed 2 bases and J 0 bases; nucleotides not matched to a gene: 12. In DNA, the CDR3 is TGTGCCAGCAGCTTAAAGACTATCGGACTAGCCAACTCTGGGGCCAACGTCCTGACTTTC. It yields the protein CASSLKTIGLANSGANVLTF.

This chain links TRBV18 with TRBJ1-1, with 7 nucleotides matching TRBD1. Trimming at V came to 3 bases and at J to 7 bases, leaving 8 bases not matched to a gene. Per the germline V gene, CDR1 is KGHSH and CDR2 is LQKENI. The CDR3 runs 14 residues. CDR3 sequence (DNA): TGTGCCAGCTCACCCGCCTTTCGGGACAGTGAAGCTTTCTTT. Translated, it gives CASSPAFRDSEAFF.

The gene calls are TRBV4-2 and TRBJ2-3; the D gene is possibly TRBD2 (5 bases). The CDR3 consists of 17 residues. Germline-derived CDR1 and CDR2 are LGHNA and YNFKEQ. Trimming removed 2 bases from V and 0 bases from J, with 15 bases in between. CDR3 DNA sequence: TGTGCCAGCAGCCAACCCCCGGGGTGGTCTAGCACAGATACGCAGTATTTT. Its protein is CASSQPPGWSSTDTQYF.

This clone occurred once. V and J are TRBV6-5 and TRBJ2-7, with a weak D call TRBD2 (6 bases). The length of the CDR3 is 15 residues. Germline lookup yields CDR1 MNHEY and CDR2 SVGAGI. Trimming stripped 2 bases from V and 2 bases from J, with 13 bases between. The CDR3 DNA sequence: TGTGCCAGCAGTTACGGCGGGGAGGTGCCCTACGAGCAGTACTTC. Its translation: CASSYGGEVPYEQYF.